The next 26 T cell receptor beta chains were all read from a single sample in a study of cytomegalovirus exposure and HLA in healthy donors. Sequenced by immunoSEQ multiplex PCR; TCRdb stores in-frame clones only, minus some. The data hold 90,000 to 100,000 clones, with about 83% observed a single time. The sequenced sample consisted of PBMCs. The receptors derive from a woman between 25 and 40 years old in good health and CMV-seronegative.

This clone was recorded once. The chain joins TRBV6-5 to TRBJ2-2, with no clear D. Per the germline V gene, CDR1 is MNHEY and CDR2 is SVGAGI. This CDR3 has 15 residues. The V end lost 0 bases, the J end lost 6 bases, and 11 bases lay between the germline ends. The DNA of the CDR3 is TGTGCCAGCAGTTACTCGGGCAGCCTCCCCGGGGAGCTGTTTTTT. Amino acids: CASSYSGSLPGELFF.

The CDR3 protein is CASSQDLAELYEQYF. The CDR3 coding sequence is TGCGCCAGCAGCCAAGATCTCGCGGAACTCTACGAGCAGTACTTC. The chain is built from TRBV4-1 and TRBJ2-7; D gene ambiguous. Per the germline V gene, CDR1 is MGHRA and CDR2 is YSYEKL. This CDR3 comprises 15 residues. V dropped 0 bases and J dropped 3 bases, with 12 bases sitting between them.

The genes are TRBV5-6 and TRBJ2-4; D is ambiguous. CDR1 SGHDT and CDR2 YYEEEE come from the germline V gene. The CDR3 covers 13 residues. V lost 4 bases and J 6 bases, leaving 11 bases between the germline ends. This CDR3 reads CASSPSPSNIQYF. DNA for the CDR3: TGTGCCAGCAGCCCCTCCCCCTCAAACATTCAGTACTTC.

V usage is TRBV6-1 and J usage is TRBJ1-5; 8 bases are a match to TRBD1. CDR1 and CDR2 from the germline V gene are MNHNS and SASEGT. The CDR3 runs to 15 residues. The ends lost 6 bases at V and 1 base at J; junction bases unmatched: 5. The CDR3 DNA is TGTGCCAGCAGGCTGACAGGGGTAAGCAATCAGCCCCAGCATTTT. Translating gives CASRLTGVSNQPQHF.

The CDR3 bases are TGCGCCAGCAGCTTGAGTGGCAGGGGGCTTTCTGGAAACACCATATATTTT. It codes for CASSLSGRGLSGNTIYF. The chain combines TRBV5-1 with TRBJ1-3; 8 positions agree with TRBD1. Germline V CDR1 and CDR2: SGHRS, YFSETQ. The CDR3 has 17 residues. J lost 1 base, V lost 1 base, and 7 bases had no gene match.

This rearrangement joins TRBV28 to TRBJ1-1; TRBD1 matches at 7 bases. The J segment lost 11 bases and the V segment lost 6 bases, leaving 6 bases of the junction unmatched. This CDR3 has 11 amino acids. Per the germline V gene, CDR1 is MDHEN and CDR2 is SYDVKM. The CDR3 DNA is TGTGCCAGCAGCCTGACAGGGAGGGCTTTCTTT. It encodes CASSLTGRAFF. Full variable domain (outside the CDR3, taken from reference TRBV28 and TRBJ1-1): DVKVTQSSRYLVKRTGEKVFLECVQDMDHENMFWYRQDPGLGLRLIYFSYDVKMKEKGDIPEGYSVSREKKERFSLILESASTNQTSMYLCASSLTGRAFFGQGTRLTVV.

The gene calls are TRBV28 and TRBJ1-5; possibly TRBD1 for D (5 bases). Looked up from germline, CDR1 is MDHEN and CDR2 is SYDVKM. Trimming removed 3 bases at V and 0 bases at J, with 9 bases between. The CDR3 has 15 residues. CDR3 protein: CASSFGGVSNQPQHF. The CDR3 DNA reads as TGTGCCAGCAGTTTCGGAGGGGTTAGCAATCAGCCCCAGCATTTT.

The chain has TRBV6-5 and TRBJ2-1, with TRBD1 matching 8 bases. V gave up 2 bases and J gave up 6 bases; unmatched junction bases: 9. The CDR3 runs 16 residues. CDR1 MNHEY and CDR2 SVGAGI come from the germline V gene. The CDR3 is CASSYKGQGARNEQFF. In DNA form, the CDR3 reads TGTGCCAGCAGTTACAAAGGTCAGGGGGCTCGCAATGAGCAGTTCTTC.

This chain uses TRBV5-1 with TRBJ2-7; 8 bases fit TRBD1. V shed 7 bases and J 0 bases; nucleotides not matched to a gene: 6. The CDR3 contains 14 residues. The germline CDR1 and CDR2 sequences are SGHRS and YFSETQ. DNA of the CDR3: TGCGCCAGCTCCCGGGGGACAGGCTCCTACGAGCAGTACTTC. Translation gives CASSRGTGSYEQYF.

This clone is medium-sized by share. The chain links TRBV4-1 to TRBJ2-1; weak D call: TRBD2 (5 bases). The V end lost 0 bases, the J end lost 7 bases, and 10 bases lay between the germline ends. The CDR3 sequence is 14 residues long. In germline, CDR1 is MGHRA, CDR2 YSYEKL. Here the CDR3 reads CASSQDPPGNEQFF. The CDR3, as DNA: TGCGCCAGCAGCCAAGACCCCCCGGGGAATGAGCAGTTCTTC.

The rearrangement uses TRBV13 and TRBJ1-1; D is undetermined. Trimming removed 0 bases from V and 2 bases from J, with 7 bases in between. CDR1 and CDR2 from the germline V gene are PRHDT and FYEKMQ (reference sequence). The CDR3 consists of 14 residues. CDR3 nucleotides: TGTGCCAGCAGCTTAGGAGTAGTTAACACTGAAGCTTTCTTT. Its protein is CASSLGVVNTEAFF. Full variable domain (outside the CDR3, taken from reference TRBV13 and TRBJ1-1): AAGVIQSPRHLIKEKRETATLKCYPIPRHDTVYWYQQGPGQDPQFLISFYEKMQSDKGSIPDRFSAQQFSDYHSELNMSSLELGDSALYFCASSLGVVNTEAFFGQGTRLTVV.

The CDR3 DNA is TGCGCCAGCAGCTTGGATTACAGGGAACTAGACCCCATCTACGAGCAGTACTTC. It is translated as CASSLDYRELDPIYEQYF. The chain links TRBV5-1 to TRBJ2-7; weak D call: TRBD1 (6 bases). Trimming removed 0 bases from V and 3 bases from J, with 22 bases in between. Per germline, CDR1 SGHRS and CDR2 YFSETQ. The CDR3 loop spans 18 amino acids.

The chain links TRBV28 to TRBJ2-7; weak D call: TRBD2 (6 bases). The germline V gene has CDR1 MDHEN and CDR2 SYDVKM. V was shortened by 1 base and J by 3 bases, with 13 bases between the two germline ends. The CDR3 covers 15 residues. Written as DNA, the CDR3 is TGTGCCAGCAGTTTATACGGGGACTTACACTACGAGCAGTACTTC. This translates into CASSLYGDLHYEQYF. The whole variable domain, remainder taken from reference TRBV28 and TRBJ2-7, is DVKVTQSSRYLVKRTGEKVFLECVQDMDHENMFWYRQDPGLGLRLIYFSYDVKMKEKGDIPEGYSVSREKKERFSLILESASTNQTSMYLCASSLYGDLHYEQYFGPGTRLTVT.

This chain uses TRBV7-8 with TRBJ2-7, with a weak D call TRBD1 (6 bases). Trimming removed 1 base from V and 7 bases from J, with 8 bases in between. CDR1 and CDR2 from the germline V gene are SGHVS and FQNEAQ. The CDR3 has 12 residues. In nucleotides, the CDR3 is TGTGCCAGCAGCTTAGACAGGGAAGAGCAGTACTTC. This gives the protein CASSLDREEQYF.

The chain carries TRBV6-5 and TRBJ2-2, with a tentative D call TRBD1 (6 bases). The CDR3 extends over 16 amino acids. V was trimmed by 2 bases and J by 5 bases, leaving 15 bases between them. Per germline, CDR1 MNHEY and CDR2 SVGAGI. CDR3 nucleotide sequence: TGTGCCAGCAGTTACACCCTCGCCAGGGGTACCGGGGAGCTGTTTTTT. It yields the protein CASSYTLARGTGELFF.

This clone appeared a few times. V and J are TRBV6-1 and TRBJ1-1; D gene ambiguous. Trimming removed 0 bases at V and 13 bases at J, with 6 bases between. The CDR3 extends over 10 amino acids. Per the germline V gene, CDR1 is MNHNS and CDR2 is SASEGT. In DNA form, the CDR3 reads TGTGCCAGCAGTGAAGCTGCAGGTTTCTTT. Its translation: CASSEAAGFF.

The chain couples TRBV5-1 to TRBJ1-1; possible D gene TRBD1, 5 bases. With 4 bases removed from V and 5 bases from J, the gap between germline ends came to 18 bases. Germline assignment: CDR1 SGHRS and CDR2 YFSETQ. The CDR3 sequence is 15 residues long. The CDR3 loop reads CASSHGQGKLTEAFF. The CDR3, as DNA: TGCGCCAGCAGCCATGGACAAGGGAAGTTGACTGAAGCTTTCTTT.

This chain joins TRBV7-9 and TRBJ2-7; the D is unclear. CDR3 length: 15 amino acids. Germline V gives CDR1 SEHNR, CDR2 FQNEAQ (reference sequence). Trimming removed 2 bases from V and 7 bases from J, with 18 bases in between. CDR3 in DNA: TGTGCCAGCAGCTTACCCCCTCCCTCCGGTGCGGAGCAGTACTTC. Its protein product is CASSLPPPSGAEQYF.

This clone has ten or more counts. The V call is TRBV7-9, the J call TRBJ2-1, with TRBD2 matching 9 bases. Unmatched junction bases numbered 14, after V lost 2 bases and J lost 9 bases. From germline, CDR1 is SEHNR and CDR2 FQNEAQ (reference sequence). This CDR3 comprises 17 residues. Here the CDR3 DNA reads TGTGCCAGCAGCTTATCCGCGGGAGGGCCCAGGACGCCTGAGCAGTTCTTC. This sequence encodes CASSLSAGGPRTPEQFF.

The CDR3 loop is CASSGSYGGRGGYTF. The CDR3 DNA is TGCGCCAGCAGCGGGTCTTACGGGGGGCGAGGAGGCTACACCTTC. The V and J genes are TRBV5-1 and TRBJ1-2; tentative D call: TRBD1 (6 bases). The CDR3 sequence is 15 residues long. CDR1 and CDR2 from the germline V gene are SGHRS and YFSETQ. Trimming removed 4 bases from V and 8 bases from J, with 21 bases in between.

The chain employs TRBV25-1 and TRBJ2-1, with 8 bases lining up with TRBD2. The V and J ends lost 6 bases and 10 bases, in that order; junction bases with no gene match: 8. This CDR3 contains 13 residues. Germline V CDR1 and CDR2: MGHDK, SYGVNS. The CDR3 spells CASRKSGSPEQFF. DNA for the CDR3: TGTGCCAGCAGGAAAAGCGGGAGTCCCGAGCAGTTCTTC.

The rearrangement links TRBV10-3 to TRBJ2-1; no firm D call. V was cut by 2 bases and J by 6 bases, with 11 bases left in between. CDR3 size: 14 residues. Germline loops: CDR1 ENHRY, CDR2 SYGVKD. The CDR3 here is CAISEGLYINEQFF. The CDR3 DNA reads TGTGCCATCAGTGAGGGCTTGTACATCAATGAGCAGTTCTTC.

This clone was seen a single time. This chain connects TRBV9 to TRBJ1-2; 7 bases are shared with TRBD1. The CDR3 sequence is 14 residues long. Per the germline V gene, CDR1 is SGDLS and CDR2 is YYNGEE. Trimming took 6 bases from V and 4 from J; bases not matched to a gene: 9. DNA of the CDR3: TGTGCCAGCACCCTAGGGACAGCCGGCTATGGCTACACCTTC. It encodes CASTLGTAGYGYTF.

CDR3 DNA: TGTGCCAGCAGCCTCGACAGCTCTGGAAACACCATATATTTT. Translated, it gives CASSLDSSGNTIYF. The rearrangement links TRBV9 to TRBJ1-3; a possible D gene is TRBD1 (5 bases). The CDR3 is 14 residues long. Germline V CDR1 and CDR2: SGDLS, YYNGEE. The ends were cut back, 4 bases at V and 0 bases at J, with 8 bases in the middle.

The V and J genes are TRBV4-1 and TRBJ2-1, with TRBD1 as a possible D gene (6 bases). Germline assignment: CDR1 MGHRA and CDR2 YSYEKL. CDR3 length: 16 residues. V was clipped by 0 bases and J by 5 bases, with 14 bases between them. CDR3 in DNA: TGCGCCAGCAGCCAAGAGGGGGCAGGGTGGGACAATGAGCAGTTCTTC. It encodes CASSQEGAGWDNEQFF.

In this sample, this clone turned up a few times. The J gene is TRBJ1-1, the V gene TRBV10-3; D remains ambiguous. This CDR3 is built from 13 residues. In germline, CDR1 is ENHRY, CDR2 SYGVKD. Trimming cost V 1 base and J 0 bases, with 3 bases left between them. In DNA, the CDR3 is TGTGCCATCAGTGAGTTATTGAACACTGAAGCTTTCTTT. It codes for CAISELLNTEAFF.